What follows is one T cell receptor (beta chain) and its context. Its antigen is currently unknown. This CDR3 is also generated by other DNA sequences in the sample. Trimming took 3 bases from V and 0 from J, leaving 3 bases between them. The CDR3 runs to 13 residues. The record originates from a study of Ad26.COV2.S vaccination and SARS-CoV-2 variants. Generated by immunoSEQ multiplex PCR, the TCRdb table keeps only in-frame clones and is missing some. The sample has around 340,000 clones; about 87% are singletons. Indicated treatment: about 20 received Ad26.COV2.S at low or high dose, single or two shots; about 5 received placebo; per-sample allocation not given. Samples came from day 63 after the first vaccine or placebo injection. Study observations and caveats: Total T cell responses may have been underestimated by the TCR breadth and depth analyses.

The chain is built from TRBV12-3 or TRBV12-4 and TRBJ1-3; D not certain. Material: peripheral blood, obtained in a trial of Ad26.COV2.S vaccine versus placebo. This TCR was sampled from a person aged 18-65 years who received the Ad26.COV2.S COVID-19 vaccine or a placebo. The chain's CDR3 is CASSLSSGNTIYF. The CDR3 coding sequence is TGTGCCAGCAGTTTGAGCTCTGGAAACACCATATATTTT.